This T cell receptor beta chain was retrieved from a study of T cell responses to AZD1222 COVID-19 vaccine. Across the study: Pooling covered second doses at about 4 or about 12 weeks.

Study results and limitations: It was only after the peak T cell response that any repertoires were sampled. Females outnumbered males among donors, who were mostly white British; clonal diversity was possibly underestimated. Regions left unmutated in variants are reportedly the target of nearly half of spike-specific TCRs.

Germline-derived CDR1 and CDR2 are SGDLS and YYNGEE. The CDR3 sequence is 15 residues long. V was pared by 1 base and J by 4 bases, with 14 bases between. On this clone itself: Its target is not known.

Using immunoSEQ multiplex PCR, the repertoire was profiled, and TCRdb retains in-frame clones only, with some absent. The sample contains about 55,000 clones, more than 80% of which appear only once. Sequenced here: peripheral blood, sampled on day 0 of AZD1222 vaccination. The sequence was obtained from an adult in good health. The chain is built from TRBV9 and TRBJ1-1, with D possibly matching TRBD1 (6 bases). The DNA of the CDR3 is TGTGCCAGCAGCGTATCACAGGGCCTTACCACTGAAGCTTTCTTT. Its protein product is CASSVSQGLTTEAFF.